Listed below are T cell receptor beta chains from one sample, sequenced in a study of regulatory T cells in long-lasting Graves disease. Via MiXCR, TCRdb re-called the multiplex PCR reads, giving one row per CDR3 protein. The top ten clones hold about an eighth of a sample with some 420,000 distinct CDR3 sequences, approximately 23% of them seen once. This material consisted of peripheral blood mononuclear cells (PBMCs), taken when the disease was refractory, from a patient treated with antithyroid drugs. The receptors shown here come from a female donor with Graves disease. Each CDR3 is given with its conserved first and last residue. D genes are given only for firm matches. A row's size may be missing; if present it is once, few, many or a size class.

d_call: TRBD1
clone_size: .
j_call: TRBJ1-2
v_call: TRBV29-1
cdr3_nt: TGCAGCGTTGAAGATCCGATAACAGGGGTCTATGGCTACACCTTC
cdr3_aa: CSVEDPITGVYGYTF

d_call: .
clone_size: many
j_call: TRBJ2-5
v_call: TRBV12-3/TRBV12-4
cdr3_nt: TGTGCCAGCAGTTTCAAGGGGAAAGAGACCCAGTACTTC
cdr3_aa: CASSFKGKETQYF

d_call: TRBD1
clone_size: many
j_call: TRBJ1-2
v_call: TRBV2
cdr3_nt: TGTGCCAGCAGTCAAGGACAGGGGGTTTCCTATGGCTACACCTTC
cdr3_aa: CASSQGQGVSYGYTF

d_call: .
clone_size: few
j_call: TRBJ1-1
v_call: TRBV30
cdr3_nt: TGTGCCTGGAGTAGGCTCGACACTGAAGCTTTCTTT
cdr3_aa: CAWSRLDTEAFF

d_call: .
clone_size: .
j_call: TRBJ1-1
v_call: TRBV19
cdr3_nt: TGTGCCTCTGTTAGGCCGGACCGGAACACTGAAGCTTTCTTT
cdr3_aa: CASVRPDRNTEAFF

d_call: .
clone_size: .
j_call: TRBJ2-3
v_call: TRBV27
cdr3_nt: TGTGCCAGCAGTTTAATCGGGACAGATACGCAGTATTTT
cdr3_aa: CASSLIGTDTQYF

d_call: TRBD2
clone_size: many
j_call: TRBJ2-7
v_call: TRBV6-1
cdr3_nt: TGTGCCAGCAGAAAAGTAGGGACTAGCGGCTCCTACGAGCAGTACTTC
cdr3_aa: CASRKVGTSGSYEQYF

d_call: .
clone_size: .
j_call: TRBJ2-7
v_call: TRBV12-5
cdr3_nt: TGTGCTAGTGGTTCGGACAGAAACTACGAGCAGTACTTC
cdr3_aa: CASGSDRNYEQYF

d_call: .
clone_size: many
j_call: TRBJ1-2
v_call: TRBV29-1
cdr3_nt: TGCAGCGTTGGTAGCGGAAACTATGGCTACACCTTC
cdr3_aa: CSVGSGNYGYTF

d_call: .
clone_size: few
j_call: TRBJ1-1
v_call: TRBV10-3
cdr3_nt: TGTGCCATCAGTGAGTCGAGGGGCACTGAAGCTTTCTTT
cdr3_aa: CAISESRGTEAFF

d_call: TRBD1
clone_size: .
j_call: TRBJ2-7
v_call: TRBV6-1
cdr3_nt: TGTGCCAGCAGTGCTGAGGCAGGGGGCGCCTACGAGCAGTACTTC
cdr3_aa: CASSAEAGGAYEQYF

d_call: TRBD1
clone_size: .
j_call: TRBJ1-5
v_call: TRBV25-1
cdr3_nt: TGTGCCAGCAGTGGACGGACAGGGAAGCGCTTT
cdr3_aa: CASSGRTGKRF

d_call: TRBD1
clone_size: .
j_call: TRBJ1-6
v_call: TRBV30
cdr3_nt: TGTGCCTGGAATGATGGACAGGTCTATAATTCACCCCTCCACTTT
cdr3_aa: CAWNDGQVYNSPLHF

d_call: .
clone_size: many
j_call: TRBJ2-7
v_call: TRBV29-1
cdr3_nt: TGCAGCGTTGAAGGTGGGGTGACAGACTCCTACGAGCAGTACTTC
cdr3_aa: CSVEGGVTDSYEQYF

d_call: .
clone_size: many
j_call: TRBJ1-2
v_call: TRBV12-3/TRBV12-4
cdr3_nt: TGTGCCAGCAGTTTGGCACGGCAGGGAGGTGGCTACACCTTC
cdr3_aa: CASSLARQGGGYTF

d_call: .
clone_size: .
j_call: TRBJ1-5
v_call: TRBV19
cdr3_nt: TGTGCCAGTAGTATAGACAGCCGAAAAAATCAGCCCCAGCATTTT
cdr3_aa: CASSIDSRKNQPQHF

d_call: .
clone_size: few
j_call: TRBJ2-7
v_call: TRBV18
cdr3_nt: TGTGCCAGCTCATCCTCGCCGGCCTACGAGCAGTACTTC
cdr3_aa: CASSSSPAYEQYF

d_call: .
clone_size: few
j_call: TRBJ1-2
v_call: TRBV3-1
cdr3_nt: TGTGCCAGCAGCCGCCAGGACAGATCCTATGGCTACACCTTC
cdr3_aa: CASSRQDRSYGYTF

d_call: .
clone_size: .
j_call: TRBJ2-2
v_call: TRBV4-3
cdr3_nt: TGCGCCAGCAGCCAAGAATACCGGACCGGGGAGCTGTTTTTT
cdr3_aa: CASSQEYRTGELFF

d_call: TRBD2
clone_size: .
j_call: TRBJ2-7
v_call: TRBV7-3
cdr3_nt: TGTGCCAGCAGCTTAGGGGTCGGGGGGACCTACGAGCAGTACTTC
cdr3_aa: CASSLGVGGTYEQYF

d_call: .
clone_size: many
j_call: TRBJ2-7
v_call: TRBV27
cdr3_nt: TGTGCCAGCAGTTTGTCCCCAGGGCGAGACTACGAGCAGTACTTC
cdr3_aa: CASSLSPGRDYEQYF

d_call: .
clone_size: .
j_call: TRBJ2-7
v_call: TRBV3-1
cdr3_nt: TGTGCCAGCAGCCAGGAGGGGCTGGGTGGAGGGGGCTACGAGCAGTACTTC
cdr3_aa: CASSQEGLGGGGYEQYF

d_call: TRBD1
clone_size: few
j_call: TRBJ2-7
v_call: TRBV5-1
cdr3_nt: TGCGCCAGCAGCTTGGCCGGGACAGATCGCTACGAGCAGTACTTC
cdr3_aa: CASSLAGTDRYEQYF

d_call: TRBD1
clone_size: .
j_call: TRBJ2-7
v_call: TRBV27
cdr3_nt: TGTGCCAGCAGGAGAGCAGGGGGCCCCTACGAGCAGTACTTC
cdr3_aa: CASRRAGGPYEQYF

d_call: .
clone_size: many
j_call: TRBJ1-2
v_call: TRBV6-5
cdr3_nt: TGTGCCAGCAGTTATAACGGCGTCAGCGGTTATGGCTACACCTTC
cdr3_aa: CASSYNGVSGYGYTF

d_call: .
clone_size: .
j_call: TRBJ1-1
v_call: TRBV18
cdr3_nt: TGTGCCAGCTCACCATCGCCAGGCAATGAAGCTTTCTTT
cdr3_aa: CASSPSPGNEAFF

d_call: .
clone_size: many
j_call: TRBJ1-4
v_call: TRBV27
cdr3_nt: TGTGCCAGCAGCCCTGTGGGCCAGGGATTAAATGAAAAACTGTTTTTT
cdr3_aa: CASSPVGQGLNEKLFF

d_call: .
clone_size: .
j_call: TRBJ1-4
v_call: TRBV3-1
cdr3_nt: TGTGCCAGCAGCCAAGATCTGGCCCGAGCTGAAAAACTGTTTTTT
cdr3_aa: CASSQDLARAEKLFF

d_call: .
clone_size: few
j_call: TRBJ1-3
v_call: TRBV7-2
cdr3_nt: TGTGCCAGCAGCTTGAGCACGGGGGCAGGAAACACCATATATTTT
cdr3_aa: CASSLSTGAGNTIYF

d_call: .
clone_size: few
j_call: TRBJ1-1
v_call: TRBV12-3/TRBV12-4
cdr3_nt: TGTGCCAGCACCCCGGCTCAGGGCCAAGCTTTCTTT
cdr3_aa: CASTPAQGQAFF

d_call: TRBD1
clone_size: .
j_call: TRBJ2-7
v_call: TRBV4-3
cdr3_nt: TGCGCCAGCAGCCAAGATCACCGGGACAGGGGCAACAAGCAGTACTTC
cdr3_aa: CASSQDHRDRGNKQYF

d_call: TRBD2
clone_size: many
j_call: TRBJ2-7
v_call: TRBV28
cdr3_nt: TGTGCCAGCAGTTCGCCCGTAGCGGGCGACTCCTACGAGCAGTACTTC
cdr3_aa: CASSSPVAGDSYEQYF

d_call: .
clone_size: .
j_call: TRBJ2-4
v_call: TRBV12-3/TRBV12-4
cdr3_nt: TGTGCCAGCAGTTTAGTCGGGATAGGACGAAACATTCAGTACTTC
cdr3_aa: CASSLVGIGRNIQYF

d_call: .
clone_size: .
j_call: TRBJ2-7
v_call: TRBV13
cdr3_nt: TGTGCCAGCAGCTTCAGGGCAAGCTCCTACGAGCAGTACTTC
cdr3_aa: CASSFRASSYEQYF

d_call: TRBD1
clone_size: few
j_call: TRBJ1-1
v_call: TRBV7-9
cdr3_nt: TGTGCCAGCAGCTCCCGTTCTGGGACAGGCGCTTTCTTT
cdr3_aa: CASSSRSGTGAFF

d_call: .
clone_size: .
j_call: TRBJ2-6
v_call: TRBV6-4
cdr3_nt: TGTGCCAGCAGTAGCGACTCTGGGGCCAACGTCCTGACTTTC
cdr3_aa: CASSSDSGANVLTF

d_call: TRBD1
clone_size: few
j_call: TRBJ1-5
v_call: TRBV2
cdr3_nt: TGTGCCAGCAAAGGACAGGCCGGTTTCATGCAGCCCCAGCATTTT
cdr3_aa: CASKGQAGFMQPQHF

d_call: .
clone_size: many
j_call: TRBJ2-5
v_call: TRBV10-3
cdr3_nt: TGTGCCATGGGACTGACGGGAGAGACCCAGTACTTC
cdr3_aa: CAMGLTGETQYF

d_call: TRBD2
clone_size: .
j_call: TRBJ2-7
v_call: TRBV30
cdr3_nt: TGTGCCTGGAGACTAGCGGGAGTTAGGGAGCAGTACTTC
cdr3_aa: CAWRLAGVREQYF

d_call: .
clone_size: few
j_call: TRBJ2-7
v_call: TRBV5-6
cdr3_nt: TGTGCCAGCAGCTTGGAGGCCGCCCTGAGCGACGAGCAGTACTTC
cdr3_aa: CASSLEAALSDEQYF